One sample yielded the 2 T cell receptor beta chains listed below, sequenced in a study of beta chain features in type 1 diabetes. The isolated RNA, all of it, was reverse transcribed, so expressed TCRB transcripts were what got sequenced. Profiled with immunoSEQ multiplex PCR; TCRdb holds only in-frame clones, not every one. The repertoire has about 700,000 clones, roughly an eighth of them found once; the top ten carry roughly 0.022%. These receptors' antigens are unknown. Notes on the study in general: The study found moderately but significantly shorter TCRB CDR3s in all four CD4+ subsets of Type 1 diabetes patients.

Sequenced sample: naive CD4+ T cells from blood. All receptors come from a man between 18 and 35 years old with type 1 diabetes.

This clone was counted between two and nine times. The chain employs TRBV19 and TRBJ2-7, with D possibly TRBD1 on 5 matching bases. The germline CDR1 and CDR2 sequences are LNHDA and SQIVND (reference sequence). V was pared by 2 bases and J by 7 bases, with 18 bases between. CDR3 length: 15 amino acids. The CDR3 reads CASSILAKGAVEQYF. In DNA form, the CDR3 reads TGTGCCAGTAGTATACTGGCTAAAGGGGCGGTTGAGCAGTACTTC.

The CDR3 region has the DNA TGTGCCAGCAGCATGGGGGTCTTGGACTATGGCTACACCTTC. Translating it yields CASSMGVLDYGYTF. The chain joins TRBV4-2 to TRBJ1-2, with a tentative D call TRBD1 (5 bases). The V end lost 5 bases, the J end lost 3 bases, and 13 bases lay between the germline ends. CDR3 size: 14 residues. Germline V gives CDR1 LGHNA, CDR2 YNFKEQ.